This record covers a single T cell receptor (beta chain). The antigen is undetermined. TCRdb re-called the 5' RACE reads; every CDR3 protein appears as one record, without DNA. Its table lists around 280,000 distinct CDR3 sequences. This CDR3 has 14 residues. The source of the sample is a study of T cells expressing NK-cell markers. For the study at large: Sorted T-cell subsets CD3+CD56+NKG2C+, CD3+CD56+NKG2C- and CD3+CD56-NKG2C+ were TCR beta-sequenced. Seven of the eight sequenced donors were HCMV-seropositive; one was seronegative. Broader study findings: The contribution of dominant NKG2C+ clonotypes to CD8+ T cells in roughly six donors was about 1.0-7.0%.

The chain recombines TRBV12-3 or TRBV12-4 with TRBJ1-5; checking the TCRdb D call of TRBD1 is not possible without DNA. Sequenced input: blood T cells: a sorted CD56 or NKG2C T cell subset, CD4+ or CD8+ T cells, or bulk PBMC T cells (not recorded which). The TCR sequence derives from a man aged 18 to 30 in good health. CDR3 sequence reads: CASRDAGFNQPQHF.